Described below is a single T cell receptor (beta chain) sequence and its context. The entry originates in a study of blood T cell repertoires in COVID-19. Whole-study context: Acute and convalescent COVID-19 specimens originated in the United States, Italy and Spain. Sample material is recorded as cDNA or gDNA derived from T cells, B-cell-depleted T cells, or PBMCs.

V was clipped by 1 base and J by 3 bases, with 15 bases between them. The germline CDR1 and CDR2 sequences are SGHAT and FQNNGV. This CDR3 is built from 16 residues. Source study methods: Scientists estimated how many nucleated cells there were by amplifying reference gene primers. Sequenced by immunoSEQ multiplex PCR; TCRdb stores in-frame clones only, minus some. That table furnishes V, J and clone size, whereas the DNA furnished D and trimming. The table includes more than 200,000 clones, about 83% detected once. The specimen sequenced was peripheral blood. The chain is built from TRBV11-2 and TRBJ1-1; D call uncertain. The clonotype was recovered from a woman between 40 and 50 years old with active or convalescent COVID-19. The chain's CDR3 is CASSLGFRGGDTEAFF. The CDR3, as DNA: TGTGCCAGCAGCTTAGGTTTCCGTGGCGGGGACACTGAAGCTTTCTTT.